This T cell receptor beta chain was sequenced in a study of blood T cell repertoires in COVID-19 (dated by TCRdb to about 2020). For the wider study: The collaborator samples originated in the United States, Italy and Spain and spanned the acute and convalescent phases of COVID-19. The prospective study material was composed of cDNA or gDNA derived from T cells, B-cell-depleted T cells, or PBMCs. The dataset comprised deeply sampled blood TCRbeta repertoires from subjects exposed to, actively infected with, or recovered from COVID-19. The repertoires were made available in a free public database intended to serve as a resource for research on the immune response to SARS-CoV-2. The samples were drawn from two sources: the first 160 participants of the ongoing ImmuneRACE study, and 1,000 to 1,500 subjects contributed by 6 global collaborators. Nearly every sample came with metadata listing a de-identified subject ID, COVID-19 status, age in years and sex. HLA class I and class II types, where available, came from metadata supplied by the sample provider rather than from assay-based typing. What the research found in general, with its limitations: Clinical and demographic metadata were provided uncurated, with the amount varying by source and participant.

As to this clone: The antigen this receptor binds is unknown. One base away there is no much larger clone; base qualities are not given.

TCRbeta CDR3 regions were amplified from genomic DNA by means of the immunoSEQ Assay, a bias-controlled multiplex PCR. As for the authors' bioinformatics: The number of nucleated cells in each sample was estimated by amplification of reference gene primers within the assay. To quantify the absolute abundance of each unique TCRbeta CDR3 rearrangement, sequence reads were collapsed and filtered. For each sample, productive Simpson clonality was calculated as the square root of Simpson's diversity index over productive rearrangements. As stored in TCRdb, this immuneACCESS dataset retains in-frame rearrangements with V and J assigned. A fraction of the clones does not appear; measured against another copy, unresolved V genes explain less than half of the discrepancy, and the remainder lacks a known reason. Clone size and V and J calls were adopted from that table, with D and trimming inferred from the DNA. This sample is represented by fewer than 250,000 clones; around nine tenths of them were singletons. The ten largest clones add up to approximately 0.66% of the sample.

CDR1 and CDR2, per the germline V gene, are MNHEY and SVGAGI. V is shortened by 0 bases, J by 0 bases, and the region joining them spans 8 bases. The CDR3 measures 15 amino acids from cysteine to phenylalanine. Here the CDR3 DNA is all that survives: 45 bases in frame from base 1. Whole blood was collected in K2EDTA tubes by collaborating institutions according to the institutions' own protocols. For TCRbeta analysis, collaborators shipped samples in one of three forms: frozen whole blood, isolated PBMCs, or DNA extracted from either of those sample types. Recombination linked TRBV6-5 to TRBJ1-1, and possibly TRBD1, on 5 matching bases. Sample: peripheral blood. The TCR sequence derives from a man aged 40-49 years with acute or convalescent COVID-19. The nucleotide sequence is TGTGCCAGCAGTTACTCGAACAGGATGAACACTGAAGCTTTCTTT. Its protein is CASSYSNRMNTEAFF.